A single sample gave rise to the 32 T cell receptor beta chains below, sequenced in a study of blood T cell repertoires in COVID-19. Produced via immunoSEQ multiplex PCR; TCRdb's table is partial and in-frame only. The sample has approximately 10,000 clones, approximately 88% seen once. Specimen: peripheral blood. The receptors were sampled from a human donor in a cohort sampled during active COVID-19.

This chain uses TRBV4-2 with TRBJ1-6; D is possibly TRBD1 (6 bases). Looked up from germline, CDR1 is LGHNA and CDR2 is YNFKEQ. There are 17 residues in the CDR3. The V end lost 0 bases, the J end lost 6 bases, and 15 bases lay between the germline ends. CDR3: CASSQEGLQGGNSPLHF. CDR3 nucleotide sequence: TGTGCCAGCAGCCAAGAGGGTTTACAGGGTGGTAATTCACCCCTCCACTTT.

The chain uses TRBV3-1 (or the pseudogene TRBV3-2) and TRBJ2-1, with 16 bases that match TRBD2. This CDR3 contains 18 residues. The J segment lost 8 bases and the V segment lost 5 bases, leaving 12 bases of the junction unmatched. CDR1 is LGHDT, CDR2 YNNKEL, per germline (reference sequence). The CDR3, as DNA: TGTGCCAGCAGCTCTCGACCCGGGACTAGCGGGAGGGGTTATGAGCAGTTCTTC. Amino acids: CASSSRPGTSGRGYEQFF.

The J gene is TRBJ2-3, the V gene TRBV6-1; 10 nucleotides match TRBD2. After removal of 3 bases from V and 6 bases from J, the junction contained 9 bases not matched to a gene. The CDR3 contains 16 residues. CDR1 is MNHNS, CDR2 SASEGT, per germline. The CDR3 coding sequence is TGTGCCAGCAGTGATTTGGTAGCGGGAGGTTGGGATACGCAGTATTTT. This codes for CASSDLVAGGWDTQYF.

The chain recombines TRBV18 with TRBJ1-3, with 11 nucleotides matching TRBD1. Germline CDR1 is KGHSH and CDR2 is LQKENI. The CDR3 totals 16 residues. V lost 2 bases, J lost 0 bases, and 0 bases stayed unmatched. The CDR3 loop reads CASSPGTGGSGNTIYF. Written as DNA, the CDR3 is TGTGCCAGCTCACCAGGGACAGGGGGCTCTGGAAACACCATATATTTT. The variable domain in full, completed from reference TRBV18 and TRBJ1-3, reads NAGVMQNPRHLVRRRGQEARLRCSPMKGHSHVYWYRQLPEEGLKFMVYLQKENIIDESGMPKERFSAEFPKEGPSILRIQQVVRGDSAAYFCASSPGTGGSGNTIYFGEGSWLTVV.

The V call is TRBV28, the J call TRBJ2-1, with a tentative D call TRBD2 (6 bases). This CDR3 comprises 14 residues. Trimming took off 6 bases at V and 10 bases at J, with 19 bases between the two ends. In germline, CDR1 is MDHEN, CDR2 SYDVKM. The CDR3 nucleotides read TGTGCCAGCAGCTTCCTACTAGCACCTCACGAGCAGTTCTTC. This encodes CASSFLLAPHEQFF.

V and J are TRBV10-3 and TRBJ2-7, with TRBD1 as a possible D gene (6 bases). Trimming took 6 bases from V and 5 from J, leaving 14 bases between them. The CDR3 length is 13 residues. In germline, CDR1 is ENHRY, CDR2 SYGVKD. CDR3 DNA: TGTGCCATCAGCGAATACAGGGAAAACGAGCAGTACTTC. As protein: CAISEYRENEQYF.

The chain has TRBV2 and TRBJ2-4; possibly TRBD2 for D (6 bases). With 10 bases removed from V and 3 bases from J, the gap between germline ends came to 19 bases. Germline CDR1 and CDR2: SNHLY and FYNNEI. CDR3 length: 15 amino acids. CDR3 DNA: TGTGCCACCCGACCGGGCGGGGCCAACAAAAACATTCAGTACTTC. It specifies CATRPGGANKNIQYF.

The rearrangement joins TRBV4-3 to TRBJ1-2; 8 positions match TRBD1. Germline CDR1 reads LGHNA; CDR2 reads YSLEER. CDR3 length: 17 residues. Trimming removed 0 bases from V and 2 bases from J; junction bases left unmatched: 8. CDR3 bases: TGCGCCAGCAGCCAAGAGCAGGGGGCTTTTGTGAACTATGGCTACACCTTC. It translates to CASSQEQGAFVNYGYTF.

CDR3 in amino acids: CASSYVNAAYNEQFF. DNA for the CDR3: TGTGCCAGCAGTTACGTTAACGCGGCCTACAATGAGCAGTTCTTC. The V gene is TRBV6-5, the J gene TRBJ2-1; D gene uncertain. The V and J ends lost 2 bases and 2 bases respectively, with 10 bases between them. Germline lookup yields CDR1 MNHEY and CDR2 SVGAGI. The CDR3 spans 15 residues.

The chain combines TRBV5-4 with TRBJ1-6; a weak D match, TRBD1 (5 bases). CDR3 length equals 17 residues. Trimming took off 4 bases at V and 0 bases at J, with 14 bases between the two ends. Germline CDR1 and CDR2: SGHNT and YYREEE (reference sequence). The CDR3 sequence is CASSQDSASSYNSPLHF. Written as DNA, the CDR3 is TGTGCCAGCAGCCAAGACAGTGCGAGCTCCTATAATTCACCCCTCCACTTT.

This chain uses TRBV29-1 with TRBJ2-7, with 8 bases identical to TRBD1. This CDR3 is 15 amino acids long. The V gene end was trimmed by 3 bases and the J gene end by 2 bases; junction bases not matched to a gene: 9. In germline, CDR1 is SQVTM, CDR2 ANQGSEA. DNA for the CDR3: TGCAGCGTTGAGTCCGGGACAGGATTTCCCTACGAGCAGTACTTC. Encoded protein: CSVESGTGFPYEQYF.

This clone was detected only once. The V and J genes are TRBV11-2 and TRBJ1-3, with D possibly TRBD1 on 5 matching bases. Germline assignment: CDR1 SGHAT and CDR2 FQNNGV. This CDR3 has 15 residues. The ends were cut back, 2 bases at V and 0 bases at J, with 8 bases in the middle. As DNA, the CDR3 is TGTGCCAGCAGCTTACTGCAGGGCTCTGGAAACACCATATATTTT. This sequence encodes CASSLLQGSGNTIYF.

CDR3 sequence (DNA): TGTGCCAGCAGGGAAACTAGCGGGAAGACTTTTTGGACAGATACGCAGTATTTT. This codes for CASRETSGKTFWTDTQYF. The chain carries TRBV2 and TRBJ2-3; 10 positions agree with TRBD2. This CDR3 has 18 residues. V lost 6 bases to trimming and J lost 3 bases; unmatched junction nucleotides: 15. The germline gives CDR1 SNHLY, CDR2 FYNNEI.

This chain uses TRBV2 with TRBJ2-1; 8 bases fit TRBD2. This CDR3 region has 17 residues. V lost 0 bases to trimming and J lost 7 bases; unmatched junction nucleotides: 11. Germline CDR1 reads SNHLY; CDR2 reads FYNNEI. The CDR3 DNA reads TGTGCCAGCAGTGAAGCGCGTCCGGGAGGGCCCGGGAATGAGCAGTTCTTC. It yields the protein CASSEARPGGPGNEQFF.

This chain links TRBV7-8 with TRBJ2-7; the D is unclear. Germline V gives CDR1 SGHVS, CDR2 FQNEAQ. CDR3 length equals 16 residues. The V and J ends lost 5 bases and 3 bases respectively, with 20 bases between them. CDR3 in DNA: TGTGCCAGCAGCCCGCCGGAGAATTCTTTATTCTACGAGCAGTACTTC. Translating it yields CASSPPENSLFYEQYF.

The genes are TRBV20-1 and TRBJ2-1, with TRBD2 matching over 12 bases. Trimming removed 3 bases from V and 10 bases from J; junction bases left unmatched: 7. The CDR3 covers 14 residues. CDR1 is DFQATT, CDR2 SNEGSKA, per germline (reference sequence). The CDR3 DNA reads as TGCAGTGCTAGTGACGGACTAGCGGGAATCGAGCAGTTCTTC. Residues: CSASDGLAGIEQFF.

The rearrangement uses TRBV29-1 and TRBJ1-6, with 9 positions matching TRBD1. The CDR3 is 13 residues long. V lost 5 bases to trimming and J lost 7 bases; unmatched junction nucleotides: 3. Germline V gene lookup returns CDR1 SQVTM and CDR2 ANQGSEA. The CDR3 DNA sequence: TGCAGCGTTCGGGGACAGGGAAATTCACCCCTCCACTTT. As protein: CSVRGQGNSPLHF.

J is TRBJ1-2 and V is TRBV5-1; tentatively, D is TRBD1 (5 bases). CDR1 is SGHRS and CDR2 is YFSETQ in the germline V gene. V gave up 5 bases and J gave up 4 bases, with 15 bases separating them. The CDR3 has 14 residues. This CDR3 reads CASSIGGASYGYTF. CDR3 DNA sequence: TGCGCCAGCAGTATCGGTGGGGCGAGCTATGGCTACACCTTC.

This chain's CDR3 is CASSPRARETQYF. As DNA, the CDR3 is TGTGCCAGCAGTCCCAGGGCCAGGGAGACCCAGTACTTC. The gene calls are TRBV27 and TRBJ2-5; maybe TRBD1 (5 bases). Trimming pared 5 bases from V and 5 bases from J, leaving 12 bases between. CDR1 and CDR2 from the germline V gene are MNHEY and SMNVEV (reference sequence). The length of the CDR3 is 13 residues.

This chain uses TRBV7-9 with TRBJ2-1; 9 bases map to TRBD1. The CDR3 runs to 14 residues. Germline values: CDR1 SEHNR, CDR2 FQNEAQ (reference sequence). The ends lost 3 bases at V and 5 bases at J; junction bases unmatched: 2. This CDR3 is CASSLGTGNNEQFF. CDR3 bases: TGTGCCAGCAGCTTGGGGACAGGGAACAATGAGCAGTTCTTC.

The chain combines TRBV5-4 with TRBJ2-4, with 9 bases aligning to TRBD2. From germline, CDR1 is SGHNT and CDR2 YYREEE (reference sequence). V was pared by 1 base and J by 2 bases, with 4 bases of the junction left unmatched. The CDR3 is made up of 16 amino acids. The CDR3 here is CASSLPSGDSKNIQYF. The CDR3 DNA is TGTGCCAGCAGCTTGCCTAGCGGGGATTCCAAAAACATTCAGTACTTC.

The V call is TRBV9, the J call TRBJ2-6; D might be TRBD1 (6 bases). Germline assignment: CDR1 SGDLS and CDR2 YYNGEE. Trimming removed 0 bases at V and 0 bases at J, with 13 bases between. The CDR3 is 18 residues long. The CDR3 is CASSVDGTIVSGANVLTF. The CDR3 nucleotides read TGTGCCAGCAGCGTAGATGGGACAATAGTCTCTGGGGCCAACGTCCTGACTTTC. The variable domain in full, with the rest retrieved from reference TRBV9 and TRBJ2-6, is DSGVTQTPKHLITATGQRVTLRCSPRSGDLSVYWYQQSLDQGLQFLIQYYNGEERAKGNILERFSAQQFPDLHSELNLSSLELGDSALYFCASSVDGTIVSGANVLTFGAGSRLTVL.

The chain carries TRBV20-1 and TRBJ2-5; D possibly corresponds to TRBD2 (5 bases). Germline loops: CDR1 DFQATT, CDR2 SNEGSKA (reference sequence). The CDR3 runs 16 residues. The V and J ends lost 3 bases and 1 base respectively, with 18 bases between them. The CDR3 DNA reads TGCAGTGCTAGTGGTGAAGGGCTAGCTGTCCAAGAGACCCAGTACTTC. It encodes CSASGEGLAVQETQYF.

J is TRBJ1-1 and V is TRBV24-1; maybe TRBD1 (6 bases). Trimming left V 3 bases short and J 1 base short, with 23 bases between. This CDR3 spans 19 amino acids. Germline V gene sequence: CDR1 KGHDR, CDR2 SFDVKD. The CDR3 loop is CATSDILNRDTPGNTEAFF. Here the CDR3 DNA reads TGTGCCACCAGTGATATCCTAAACCGGGACACGCCAGGGAACACTGAAGCTTTCTTT.

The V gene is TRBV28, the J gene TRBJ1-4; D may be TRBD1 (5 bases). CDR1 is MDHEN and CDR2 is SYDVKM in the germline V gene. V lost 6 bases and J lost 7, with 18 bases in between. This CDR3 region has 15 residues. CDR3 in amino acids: CASSPPAGMGEKLFF. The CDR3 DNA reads TGTGCCAGCAGCCCCCCGGCAGGGATGGGTGAAAAACTGTTTTTT.

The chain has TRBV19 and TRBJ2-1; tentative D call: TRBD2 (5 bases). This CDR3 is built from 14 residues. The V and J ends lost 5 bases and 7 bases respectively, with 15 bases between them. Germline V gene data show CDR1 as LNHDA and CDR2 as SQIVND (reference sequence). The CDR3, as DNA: TGTGCCAGTAGTCGATCACTAGAGTTTAATGAGCAGTTCTTC. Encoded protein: CASSRSLEFNEQFF.

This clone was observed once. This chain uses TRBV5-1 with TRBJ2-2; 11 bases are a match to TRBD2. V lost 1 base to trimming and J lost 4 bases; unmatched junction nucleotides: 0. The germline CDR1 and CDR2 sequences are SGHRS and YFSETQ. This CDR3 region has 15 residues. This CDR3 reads CASSLTSGSTGELFF. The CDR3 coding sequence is TGCGCCAGCAGCTTGACTAGCGGGAGCACCGGGGAGCTGTTTTTT.

Here the CDR3 DNA reads TGTGCCAGCAGCTTAGCCGTGAATAGCTACGAGCAGTACTTC. Its translation: CASSLAVNSYEQYF. V usage is TRBV7-2 and J usage is TRBJ2-7; D unclear. Germline V lookup: CDR1 SGHTA, CDR2 FQGNSA. Trimming shortened V by 0 bases and J by 3 bases, and 9 bases separated the two germline ends. CDR3 length: 14 amino acids.

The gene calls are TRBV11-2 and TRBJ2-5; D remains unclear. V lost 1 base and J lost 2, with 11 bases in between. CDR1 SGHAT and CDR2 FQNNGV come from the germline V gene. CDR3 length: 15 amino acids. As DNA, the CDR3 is TGTGCCAGCAGCTTAGGATGGGCAGAACAAGAGACCCAGTACTTC. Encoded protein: CASSLGWAEQETQYF.

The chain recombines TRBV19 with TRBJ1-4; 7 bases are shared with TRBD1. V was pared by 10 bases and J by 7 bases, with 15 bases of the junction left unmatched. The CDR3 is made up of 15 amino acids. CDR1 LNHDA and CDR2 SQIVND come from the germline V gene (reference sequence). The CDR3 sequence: CATAYGAGGPEKLFF. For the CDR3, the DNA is TGTGCCACCGCTTATGGAGCAGGGGGTCCTGAAAAACTGTTTTTT.

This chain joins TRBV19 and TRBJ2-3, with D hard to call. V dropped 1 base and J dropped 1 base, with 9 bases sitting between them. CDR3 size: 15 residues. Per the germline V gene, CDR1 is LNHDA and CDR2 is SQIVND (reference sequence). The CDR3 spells CASSIAGMGTDTQYF. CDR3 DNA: TGTGCCAGTAGTATAGCGGGTATGGGCACAGATACGCAGTATTTT.

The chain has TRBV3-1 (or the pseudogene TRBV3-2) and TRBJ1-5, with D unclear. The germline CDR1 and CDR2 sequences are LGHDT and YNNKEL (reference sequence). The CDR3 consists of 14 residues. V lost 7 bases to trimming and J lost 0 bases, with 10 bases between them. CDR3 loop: CASTNGYSNQPQHF. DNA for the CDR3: TGTGCCAGCACCAACGGGTATAGCAATCAGCCCCAGCATTTT.